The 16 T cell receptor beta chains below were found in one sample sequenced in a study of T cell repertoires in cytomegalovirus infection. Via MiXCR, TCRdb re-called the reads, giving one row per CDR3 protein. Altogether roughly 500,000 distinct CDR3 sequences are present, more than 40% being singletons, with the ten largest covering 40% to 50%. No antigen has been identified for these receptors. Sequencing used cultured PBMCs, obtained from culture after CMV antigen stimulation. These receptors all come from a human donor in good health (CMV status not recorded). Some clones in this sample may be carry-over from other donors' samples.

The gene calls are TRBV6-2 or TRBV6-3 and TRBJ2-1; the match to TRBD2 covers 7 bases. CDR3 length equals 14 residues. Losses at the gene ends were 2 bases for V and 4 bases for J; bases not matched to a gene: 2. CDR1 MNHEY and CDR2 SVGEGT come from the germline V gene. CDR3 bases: TGTGCCAGCAGTTACGGGGGACTATACAATGAGCAGTTCTTC. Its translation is CASSYGGLYNEQFF.

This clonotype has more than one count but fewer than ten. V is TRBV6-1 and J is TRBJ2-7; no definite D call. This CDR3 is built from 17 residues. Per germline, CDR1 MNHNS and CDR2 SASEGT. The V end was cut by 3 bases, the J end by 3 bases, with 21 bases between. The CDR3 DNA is TGTGCCAGCAGTGAGCGTCTCGGGCCCGATGACTTCTACGAGCAGTACTTC. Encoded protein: CASSERLGPDDFYEQYF.

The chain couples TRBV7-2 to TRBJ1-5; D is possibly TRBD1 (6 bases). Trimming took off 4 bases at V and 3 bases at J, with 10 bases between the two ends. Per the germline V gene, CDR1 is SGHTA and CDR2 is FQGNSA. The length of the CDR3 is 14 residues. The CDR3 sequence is CASSSGQFNQPQHF. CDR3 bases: TGTGCCAGCAGCTCTGGACAGTTCAATCAGCCCCAGCATTTT. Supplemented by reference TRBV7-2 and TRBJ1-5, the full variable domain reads GAGVSQSPSNKVTEKGKDVELRCDPISGHTALYWYRQSLGQGLEFLIYFQGNSAPDKSGLPSDRFSAERTGGSVSTLTIQRTQQEDSAVYLCASSSGQFNQPQHFGDGTRLSIL.

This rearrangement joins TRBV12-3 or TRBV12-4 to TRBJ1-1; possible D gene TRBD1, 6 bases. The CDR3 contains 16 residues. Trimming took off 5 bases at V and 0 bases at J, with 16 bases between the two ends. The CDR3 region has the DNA TGTGCCAGCAGTCGGGGACAAGGATCCATGAACACTGAAGCTTTCTTT. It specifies CASSRGQGSMNTEAFF.

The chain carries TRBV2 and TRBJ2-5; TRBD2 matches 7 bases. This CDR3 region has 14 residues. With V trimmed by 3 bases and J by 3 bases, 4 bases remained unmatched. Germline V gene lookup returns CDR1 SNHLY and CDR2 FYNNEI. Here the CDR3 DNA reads TGTGCCAGCAGTGACGGGAGGAAGGAAGAGACCCAGTACTTC. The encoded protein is CASSDGRKEETQYF.

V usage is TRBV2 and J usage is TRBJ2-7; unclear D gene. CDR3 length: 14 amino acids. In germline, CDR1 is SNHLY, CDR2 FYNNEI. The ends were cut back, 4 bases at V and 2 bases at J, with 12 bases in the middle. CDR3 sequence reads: CASSGRRRTYEQYF. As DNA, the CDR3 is TGTGCCAGCAGTGGAAGACGGAGAACCTACGAGCAGTACTTC.

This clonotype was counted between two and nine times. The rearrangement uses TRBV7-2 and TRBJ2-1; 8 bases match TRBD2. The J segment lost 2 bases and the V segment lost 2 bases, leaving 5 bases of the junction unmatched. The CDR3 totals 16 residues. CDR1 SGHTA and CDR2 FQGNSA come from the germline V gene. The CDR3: CASSLSAGATYNEQFF. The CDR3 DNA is TGTGCCAGCAGCTTATCAGCGGGGGCCACCTACAATGAGCAGTTCTTC. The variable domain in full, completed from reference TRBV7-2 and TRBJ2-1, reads GAGVSQSPSNKVTEKGKDVELRCDPISGHTALYWYRQSLGQGLEFLIYFQGNSAPDKSGLPSDRFSAERTGGSVSTLTIQRTQQEDSAVYLCASSLSAGATYNEQFFGPGTRLTVL.

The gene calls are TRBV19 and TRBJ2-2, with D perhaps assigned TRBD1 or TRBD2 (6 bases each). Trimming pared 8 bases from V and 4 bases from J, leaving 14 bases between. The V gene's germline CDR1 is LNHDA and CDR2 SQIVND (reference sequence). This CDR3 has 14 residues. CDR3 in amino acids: CASRGGRATGELFF. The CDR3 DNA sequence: TGTGCCAGTCGAGGGGGGCGGGCCACCGGGGAGCTGTTTTTT.

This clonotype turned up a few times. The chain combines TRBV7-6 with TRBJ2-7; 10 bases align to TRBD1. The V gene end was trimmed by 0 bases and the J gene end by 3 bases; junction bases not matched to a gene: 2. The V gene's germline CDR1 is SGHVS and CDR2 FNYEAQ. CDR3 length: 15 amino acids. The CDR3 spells CASSLAGTGVYEQYF. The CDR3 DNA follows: TGTGCCAGCAGCTTAGCCGGGACAGGGGTCTACGAGCAGTACTTC.

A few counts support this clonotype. The CDR3 bases are TGCGCCAGCAGCCAAGATTTGGCAGGGGGAGCTTTCTTT. Translated: CASSQDLAGGAFF. This chain connects TRBV4-1 to TRBJ1-1; 7 nucleotides line up with TRBD1. Germline CDR1 is MGHRA and CDR2 is YSYEKL. Germline trimming cut 0 bases from V and 10 bases from J; bases unmatched to any gene: 5. This CDR3 spans 13 amino acids.

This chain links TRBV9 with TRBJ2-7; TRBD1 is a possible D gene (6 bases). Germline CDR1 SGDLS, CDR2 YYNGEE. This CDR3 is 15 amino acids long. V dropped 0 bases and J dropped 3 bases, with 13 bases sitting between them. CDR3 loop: CASSVASGHFYEQYF. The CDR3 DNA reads TGTGCCAGCAGCGTAGCGTCGGGACACTTCTACGAGCAGTACTTC.

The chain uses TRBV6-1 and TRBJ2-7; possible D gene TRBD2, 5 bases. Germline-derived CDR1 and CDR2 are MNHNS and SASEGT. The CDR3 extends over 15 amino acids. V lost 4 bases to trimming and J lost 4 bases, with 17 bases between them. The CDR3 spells CASSGSRGAAYEQYF. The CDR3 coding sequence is TGTGCCAGCAGTGGGAGCCGGGGTGCGGCTTACGAGCAGTACTTC.

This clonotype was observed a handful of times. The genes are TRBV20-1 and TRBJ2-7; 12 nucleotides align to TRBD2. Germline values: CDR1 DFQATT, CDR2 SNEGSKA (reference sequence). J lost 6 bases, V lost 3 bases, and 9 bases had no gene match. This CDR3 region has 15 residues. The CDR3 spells CSASRLAGAYGEQYF. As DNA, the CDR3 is TGCAGTGCTAGCCGACTAGCGGGAGCATACGGCGAGCAGTACTTC.

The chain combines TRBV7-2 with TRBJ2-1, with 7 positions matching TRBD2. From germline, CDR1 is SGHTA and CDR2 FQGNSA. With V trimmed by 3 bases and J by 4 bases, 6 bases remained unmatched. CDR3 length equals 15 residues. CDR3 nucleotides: TGTGCCAGCAGCTTTCGGGCTAGCGGTTACAATGAGCAGTTCTTC. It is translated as CASSFRASGYNEQFF.

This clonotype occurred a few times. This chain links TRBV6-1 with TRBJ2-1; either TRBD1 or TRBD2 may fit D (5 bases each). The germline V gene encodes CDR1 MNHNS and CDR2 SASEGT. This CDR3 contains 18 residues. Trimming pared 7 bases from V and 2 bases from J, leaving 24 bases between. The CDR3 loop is CASTPLGLDGGTYNEQFF. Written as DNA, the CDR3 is TGTGCCAGCACCCCACTCGGGCTAGATGGGGGTACCTACAATGAGCAGTTCTTC.

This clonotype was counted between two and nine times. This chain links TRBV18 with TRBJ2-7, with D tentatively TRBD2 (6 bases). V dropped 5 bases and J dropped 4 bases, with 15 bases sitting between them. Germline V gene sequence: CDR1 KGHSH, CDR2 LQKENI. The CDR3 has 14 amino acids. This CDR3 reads CASSNTGTSYEQYF. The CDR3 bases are TGTGCCAGCTCAAACACCGGGACTTCTTACGAGCAGTACTTC. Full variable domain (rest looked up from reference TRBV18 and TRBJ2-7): NAGVMQNPRHLVRRRGQEARLRCSPMKGHSHVYWYRQLPEEGLKFMVYLQKENIIDESGMPKERFSAEFPKEGPSILRIQQVVRGDSAAYFCASSNTGTSYEQYFGPGTRLTVT.